The 27 T cell receptor beta chains given below trace back to one sample, sequenced in a study of blood T cells in healthy people across ages. Alongside a J-beta primer mix, a sample-barcoded 5' primer served in a second PCR lasting roughly 6 to 11 cycles. Using its own MiXCR run on the 5' RACE reads, TCRdb lists one record per CDR3 protein. The table has about 640,000 distinct CDR3 sequences, around 54% seen once; the top ten hold 30% to 45%. The sequencing input was blood. These receptors were obtained from a man aged 55 to 69 in good health.

This clonotype appeared many times. The rearrangement uses TRBV6-5 and TRBJ1-1; D may be TRBD1 (5 bases). Deletions cut 0 bases from V and 1 base from J, with 12 bases between. The CDR3 length is 16 residues. Germline CDR1 and CDR2: MNHEY and SVGAGI. The CDR3 nucleotides read TGTGCCAGCAGTTACTCGAGTTCCGGGGGGAACACTGAAGCTTTCTTT. Its protein is CASSYSSSGGNTEAFF.

V is TRBV2 and J is TRBJ1-1, with 9 bases identical to TRBD1. This CDR3 has 14 residues. CDR1 and CDR2 (germline): SNHLY, FYNNEI. V was pared by 7 bases and J by 1 base, with 4 bases of the junction left unmatched. In DNA form, the CDR3 reads TGTGCCAGCAACGGGGGACAGGGGAACACTGAAGCTTTCTTT. It yields the protein CASNGGQGNTEAFF.

V gene TRBV18 combines with J gene TRBJ2-1, with 10 bases lining up with TRBD2. Germline V gene sequence: CDR1 KGHSH, CDR2 LQKENI. The CDR3 covers 16 residues. V was pared by 4 bases and J by 0 bases, with 3 bases of the junction left unmatched. The CDR3 DNA follows: TGTGCCAGCTCACAATCTAGCGGGAGCTCCTACAATGAGCAGTTCTTC. It codes for CASSQSSGSSYNEQFF.

The table lists this clonotype with a few counts. V is TRBV5-5 and J is TRBJ1-2, with D perhaps TRBD1 (6 bases). The CDR3 extends over 13 amino acids. Per the germline V gene, CDR1 is SGHKS and CDR2 is YYEKEE (reference sequence). V lost 4 bases and J 7 bases, leaving 14 bases between the germline ends. The CDR3 sequence: CASSVGGRGGYTF. In DNA, the CDR3 is TGTGCCAGCAGCGTGGGGGGGCGTGGTGGCTACACCTTC.

The chain has TRBV5-5 and TRBJ2-1; 8 bases are a match to TRBD2. The CDR3 runs to 16 residues. J gave up 4 bases and V 3 bases, and 9 bases lay outside the gene matches. CDR1 is SGHKS and CDR2 is YYEKEE in the germline V gene (reference sequence). CDR3 protein: CASSSPRVAGYNEQFF. The CDR3 nucleotides are TGTGCCAGCAGCTCCCCCCGGGTAGCGGGGTACAATGAGCAGTTCTTC.

V gene TRBV11-2 combines with J gene TRBJ1-2; perhaps TRBD1 as D (6 bases). Germline V gives CDR1 SGHAT, CDR2 FQNNGV. This CDR3 comprises 18 residues. V gave up 4 bases and J gave up 1 base, with 22 bases separating them. The CDR3 DNA follows: TGTGCCAGCAGCTCCGAACCCGACAGGACGGGCCTTAACTATGGCTACACCTTC. Translation: CASSSEPDRTGLNYGYTF.

As DNA, the CDR3 is TGCAGTGCTAGCAGGGGTGCGGAGACCCAGTACTTC. This encodes CSASRGAETQYF. This chain uses TRBV20-1 with TRBJ2-5; tentative D call: TRBD1 (6 bases). CDR1 and CDR2 from the germline V gene are DFQATT and SNEGSKA (reference sequence). The CDR3 is 12 amino acids. Trimming removed 3 bases from V and 5 bases from J, with 10 bases in between.

The V call is TRBV6-2 or TRBV6-3, the J call TRBJ2-1; D perhaps matches TRBD2 (5 bases). The CDR3 is made up of 15 amino acids. V dropped 2 bases and J dropped 6 bases, with 14 bases sitting between them. Germline CDR1 and CDR2: MNHEY and SVGEGT. The chain's CDR3 is CASSYSGQRLNEQFF. The CDR3 DNA reads as TGTGCCAGCAGTTACAGCGGCCAGCGACTCAATGAGCAGTTCTTC.

The CDR3, as DNA: TGCGCCAGCAGCTTGAGTATAGGGGGGGATGAGCAGTTCTTC. Its protein product is CASSLSIGGDEQFF. The chain combines TRBV5-1 with TRBJ2-1, with a weak D call TRBD2 (7 bases). The V end lost 1 base, the J end lost 8 bases, and 13 bases lay between the germline ends. Germline V CDR1 and CDR2: SGHRS, YFSETQ. This CDR3 has 14 residues.

This rearrangement joins TRBV6-2 or TRBV6-3 to TRBJ2-5; a possible D gene is TRBD1 (5 bases). Germline V gives CDR1 MNHEY, CDR2 SVGEGT. V was trimmed by 7 bases and J by 5 bases, leaving 20 bases between them. The length of the CDR3 is 15 residues. CDR3 bases: TGTGCCAGCAAAACAGCCCAGGGTGGGGCGGAGACCCAGTACTTC. It encodes CASKTAQGGAETQYF.

This clonotype occurred a few times. The rearrangement links TRBV18 to TRBJ2-6; 8 bases match TRBD1. V lost 1 base to trimming and J lost 1 base; unmatched junction nucleotides: 0. Germline values: CDR1 KGHSH, CDR2 LQKENI. CDR3 length: 16 residues. CDR3 bases: TGTGCCAGCTCACCACGGACAGGGTCTGGGGCCAACGTCCTGACTTTC. Protein product: CASSPRTGSGANVLTF.

This clonotype was seen a handful of times. Just one base apart from a much larger clone, this may be a read error. V gene TRBV4-1 combines with J gene TRBJ2-5; no definite D call. The V gene's germline CDR1 is MGHRA and CDR2 YSYEKL. CDR3 length equals 11 residues. V was shortened by 5 bases and J by 5 bases, with 6 bases between the two germline ends. The CDR3 protein is CASSLFETQYF. The CDR3 region has the DNA TGCGCCAGCAGCTTGTTCGAGACCCAGTACTTC.

The table lists this clonotype with a few counts. This sequence joins TRBV12-3 or TRBV12-4 and TRBJ1-5; no definite D call. V was pared by 2 bases and J by 2 bases, with 4 bases between. CDR3 length: 13 residues. CDR3 sequence: CASSLFGNQPQHF. CDR3 bases: TGTGCCAGCAGTTTATTCGGCAATCAGCCCCAGCATTTT.

The chain couples TRBV20-1 to TRBJ2-1; TRBD1 agrees at 11 bases. V shed 3 bases, J shed 5 bases, and the junction held 9 bases outside the gene matches. CDR3 length: 16 amino acids. The germline CDR1 and CDR2 sequences are DFQATT and SNEGSKA (reference sequence). The CDR3 here is CSASVWDRGTDNEQFF. The DNA for the CDR3 is TGCAGTGCTAGTGTTTGGGACAGGGGGACCGACAATGAGCAGTTCTTC.

The rearrangement joins TRBV20-1 to TRBJ2-3; 7 bases are a match to TRBD1. This CDR3 spans 14 amino acids. Germline CDR1 reads DFQATT; CDR2 reads SNEGSKA (reference sequence). Losses at the gene ends were 6 bases for V and 5 bases for J; bases not matched to a gene: 11. The CDR3 loop is CSAWDSEDIDTQYF. The CDR3 nucleotides read TGCAGTGCCTGGGACAGCGAGGACATAGATACGCAGTATTTT.

The rearrangement uses TRBV9 and TRBJ2-6; no reliable D call. The germline V and J ends were trimmed by 3 bases and 2 bases, with 9 bases remaining between them. This CDR3 has 15 residues. Germline CDR1 and CDR2: SGDLS and YYNGEE. For the CDR3, the DNA is TGTGCCAGCAGCGAGTTGGGTACTGGGGCCAACGTCCTGACTTTC. Translating gives CASSELGTGANVLTF.

V gene TRBV19 combines with J gene TRBJ2-7; D not certain. The better agreement between TRBJ2-5 and the DNA end casts doubt on the J call. Germline values: CDR1 LNHDA, CDR2 SQIVND (reference sequence). CDR3 length equals 13 residues. Written as DNA, the CDR3 is TGTGCCAGTAGTATGAGCATCCCCGAGACCCAGTACTTC. Amino acids: CASSMSIPETQYF.

The J gene is TRBJ2-6, the V gene TRBV7-2; D gene uncertain. V lost 5 bases and J lost 0, with 11 bases in between. The CDR3 consists of 16 residues. From germline, CDR1 is SGHTA and CDR2 FQGNSA. The CDR3 region has the DNA TGTGCCAGCAGCAAGGCAGGTAGCTCTGGGGCCAACGTCCTGACTTTC. It specifies CASSKAGSSGANVLTF.

V gene TRBV5-1 combines with J gene TRBJ1-2; D not certain. V lost 4 bases and J 4 bases, leaving 17 bases between the germline ends. The CDR3 loop spans 15 amino acids. Germline V gene lookup returns CDR1 SGHRS and CDR2 YFSETQ. CDR3 nucleotide sequence: TGCGCCAGCAGCACGGATCCGGGCGGTGGCTATGGCTACACCTTC. This encodes CASSTDPGGGYGYTF.

This clonotype was detected only a few times. The V and J genes are TRBV2 and TRBJ2-1; TRBD1 agrees at 9 bases. CDR3 length: 13 amino acids. Per the germline V gene, CDR1 is SNHLY and CDR2 is FYNNEI. J lost 13 bases, V lost 6 bases, and 10 bases had no gene match. CDR3 in amino acids: CASSQDRGFDQFF. CDR3 bases: TGTGCCAGCAGCCAGGACAGGGGATTTGATCAGTTCTTC.

Regarding this clonotype: This could be a read error, since a much larger clone is one nucleotide away. The chain couples TRBV12-3 or TRBV12-4 to TRBJ2-3; D not resolved. Trimming removed 5 bases from V and 5 bases from J, with 14 bases in between. The CDR3 spans 14 residues. The CDR3 sequence: CASSVGVRGDTQYF. In DNA, the CDR3 is TGTGCCAGCAGTGTTGGGGTGAGAGGAGATACGCAGTATTTT.

This clonotype was picked up a small number of times. The CDR3 protein is CASSTYPGLGVNTEAFF. The CDR3 DNA reads as TGTGCCAGCAGCACTTACCCCGGCCTGGGAGTGAACACTGAAGCTTTCTTT. The genes are TRBV9 and TRBJ1-1, with D unclear. CDR3 length: 17 amino acids. Germline V gene data show CDR1 as SGDLS and CDR2 as YYNGEE. The V and J ends lost 4 bases and 0 bases respectively, with 19 bases between them.

This clonotype was seen a handful of times. The chain couples TRBV7-2 to TRBJ2-2; 10 bases map to TRBD1. V shed 1 base, J shed 3 bases, and the junction held 5 bases outside the gene matches. CDR3 size: 17 residues. Per germline, CDR1 SGHTA and CDR2 FQGNSA. The CDR3, as DNA: TGTGCCAGCAGCTTAGTGGGACAGGGGAGTTACACCGGGGAGCTGTTTTTT. This sequence encodes CASSLVGQGSYTGELFF.

This clonotype was picked up a small number of times. The chain couples TRBV20-1 to TRBJ2-7, with D possibly being TRBD1 or TRBD2 (7 bases each). The last part of the DNA fits TRBJ2-5 better; the J call may be wrong. There are 15 residues in the CDR3. Germline V gene lookup returns CDR1 DFQATT and CDR2 SNEGSKA (reference sequence). CDR3 bases: TGCAGTGCTAGCATGGTGGCCAGGGGGAGGGTGACCCAGTACTTC. Residues: CSASMVARGRVTQYF.

This rearrangement joins TRBV20-1 to TRBJ2-1; no reliable D call. Germline CDR1 reads DFQATT; CDR2 reads SNEGSKA (reference sequence). V lost 3 bases to trimming and J lost 4 bases, with 13 bases between them. This CDR3 region has 14 residues. The CDR3 region has the DNA TGCAGTGCTAGCGCTCGTCTCGGTTACAATGAGCAGTTCTTC. Protein sequence: CSASARLGYNEQFF.

The chain uses TRBV10-3 and TRBJ1-6; no firm D call. Germline V gives CDR1 ENHRY, CDR2 SYGVKD. This CDR3 spans 14 amino acids. V was clipped by 6 bases and J by 5 bases, with 11 bases between them. DNA for the CDR3: TGTGCCATCAGCCTTGGACTGAATAATTCACCCCTCCACTTT. Protein sequence: CAISLGLNNSPLHF.

The rearrangement joins TRBV7-8 to TRBJ2-3; 7 positions agree with TRBD2. In germline, CDR1 is SGHVS, CDR2 FQNEAQ. This CDR3 is built from 16 residues. V lost 0 bases and J lost 6; bases outside the gene matches: 9. The chain's CDR3 is CASSLASGDGGDTQYF. CDR3 DNA sequence: TGTGCCAGCAGCTTAGCGAGCGGGGATGGGGGGGATACGCAGTATTTT.